The clone carrying this T cell receptor (beta chain) was detected a few times. Its specificity is unknown. Stated treatment: roughly 20 received Ad26.COV2.S at low or high dose, single or two shots; 5 received placebo; per-sample allocation not given. Material that was analyzed had been drawn on day 63 after the first vaccine or placebo injection. Measured with immunoSEQ multiplex PCR; TCRdb has only the in-frame clones, and not every one. This repertoire shows around 450,000 clones, roughly 91% found once; its top ten account for about 4.4%. This sample stems from a study of Ad26.COV2.S vaccination and SARS-CoV-2 variants. The overall study: The Ad26.COV2.S arm of the COV1001 trial was where the donor was placed. Donor got 5x10^10 or 1x10^11 viral particles of Ad26.COV2.S.

Study conclusions and caveats: Vaccine and placebo recipients had similar non-spike TCR breadth.

This CDR3 spans 14 amino acids. V was shortened by 5 bases and J by 2 bases, with 12 bases between the two germline ends. Germline assignment: CDR1 SEHNR and CDR2 FQNEAQ (reference sequence). This receptor was obtained from a person between 18 and 65 years old who received the Ad26.COV2.S COVID-19 vaccine or a placebo. Here the sequenced sample was peripheral blood, taken in a trial of Ad26.COV2.S vaccine versus placebo. The chain recombines TRBV7-9 with TRBJ1-2; the D gene is possibly TRBD1 (5 bases). CDR3 protein: CASSPDGGNYGYTF. DNA for the CDR3: TGTGCCAGCAGCCCCGATGGGGGAAACTATGGCTACACCTTC. Full variable domain (outside the CDR3, taken from reference TRBV7-9 and TRBJ1-2): DTGVSQNPRHKITKRGQNVTFRCDPISEHNRLYWYRQTLGQGPEFLTYFQNEAQLEKSRLLSDRFSAERPKGSFSTLEIQRTEQGDSAMYLCASSPDGGNYGYTFGSGTRLTVV.